These T cell receptor beta chains were read from a single sample in a study of shared clonotypes between healthy human individuals. Profiled with immunoSEQ multiplex PCR; TCRdb holds only in-frame clones, not every one. The table shows some 2.4 million clones, with 90% to 95% occurring only once. Sequencing was carried out using naive CD4+ T cells from PBMCs. The receptors shown here come from a man between 18 and 29 years old in good health. Some clones in this sample may be carry-over from other donors' samples. Each CDR3 is given with its conserved first and last residue. Each record gives: D gene, V gene, J gene, clone size, CDR3 DNA, CDR3 protein. D genes are given only for firm matches. Size is omitted from some rows. Given values are once, few, many or a class for expanded clones.

D gene: .; V gene: TRBV30; J gene: TRBJ2-3; clone size: .; CDR3 DNA: TGTGCCTGGAAGACTCTAGGAAACACAGATACGCAGTATTTT; CDR3 protein: CAWKTLGNTDTQYF
D gene: .; V gene: TRBV20-1; J gene: TRBJ2-7; clone size: .; CDR3 DNA: TGCAGTGCCCCCGGGCTCGAGCAGTACTTC; CDR3 protein: CSAPGLEQYF
D gene: .; V gene: TRBV19; J gene: TRBJ2-3; clone size: .; CDR3 DNA: TGTGCCAGTAGTATCAGAGGGTCGAGCACAGATACGCAGTATTTT; CDR3 protein: CASSIRGSSTDTQYF
D gene: TRBD2; V gene: TRBV11-2; J gene: TRBJ2-7; clone size: .; CDR3 DNA: TGTGCCAGCAGCTCGGGACTATCCCTATTGTATCGGGAGCAGTACTTC; CDR3 protein: CASSSGLSLLYREQYF
D gene: TRBD2; V gene: TRBV6-6; J gene: TRBJ2-5; clone size: .; CDR3 DNA: TGTGCCAGCAGTTCGGAAGGACTAGCAGGAGAGACCCAGTACTTC; CDR3 protein: CASSSEGLAGETQYF
D gene: .; V gene: TRBV19; J gene: TRBJ2-5; clone size: .; CDR3 DNA: TGTGCCAGTAGTATTGCACAGGGTTATCAAGAGACCCAGTACTTC; CDR3 protein: CASSIAQGYQETQYF
D gene: TRBD2; V gene: TRBV4-1; J gene: TRBJ2-7; clone size: .; CDR3 DNA: TGCGCCAGCAGCTTACTAGCGGTTTCCTACGAGCAGTACTTC; CDR3 protein: CASSLLAVSYEQYF
D gene: .; V gene: TRBV7-2; J gene: TRBJ1-2; clone size: once; CDR3 DNA: TGTGCCAGCAGCCCCCGGGACCCCTATGGCTACACCTTC; CDR3 protein: CASSPRDPYGYTF
D gene: TRBD1; V gene: TRBV9; J gene: TRBJ2-6; clone size: .; CDR3 DNA: TGTGCCAGCAGCCTCCGACAGGGGGCGTACTCTGGGGCCAACGTCCTGACTTTC; CDR3 protein: CASSLRQGAYSGANVLTF
D gene: TRBD2; V gene: TRBV2; J gene: TRBJ2-1; clone size: .; CDR3 DNA: TGTGCCAGCAGTGAAAATAGATCTGCGGGGACTAGCGGGAGGGGCATCTTC; CDR3 protein: CASSENRSAGTSGRGIF
D gene: .; V gene: TRBV29-1; J gene: TRBJ2-3; clone size: .; CDR3 DNA: TGCAGCGGAGGTCACACAGATACGCAGTATTTT; CDR3 protein: CSGGHTDTQYF
D gene: TRBD2; V gene: TRBV9; J gene: TRBJ2-1; clone size: .; CDR3 DNA: TGTGCCAGCAGCGTAGACGGGACTACTTACAATGAGCAGTTCTTC; CDR3 protein: CASSVDGTTYNEQFF
D gene: .; V gene: TRBV6-6; J gene: TRBJ1-3; clone size: .; CDR3 DNA: TGTGCCAGCAGCCTCACAGGGTTTTACTCTGGAAACACCATATATTTT; CDR3 protein: CASSLTGFYSGNTIYF
D gene: .; V gene: TRBV18; J gene: TRBJ2-7; clone size: .; CDR3 DNA: TGTGCCAGCTCACCACCCGGGGCTTTCGTCTACGAGCAGTACTTC; CDR3 protein: CASSPPGAFVYEQYF
D gene: .; V gene: TRBV5-1; J gene: TRBJ1-5; clone size: .; CDR3 DNA: TGCGCCAGCAGCTTGACAGGGAGGGATCAGCCCCAGCATTTT; CDR3 protein: CASSLTGRDQPQHF
D gene: TRBD1; V gene: TRBV5-1; J gene: TRBJ1-1; clone size: .; CDR3 DNA: TGCGCCAGCAGCTACTTCGGACAGGGGAACACTGAAGCTTTCTTT; CDR3 protein: CASSYFGQGNTEAFF
D gene: TRBD1; V gene: TRBV5-1; J gene: TRBJ1-1; clone size: .; CDR3 DNA: TGCGCCAGCAGCTTGTCTCAGGGGGGCACTGAAGCTTTCTTT; CDR3 protein: CASSLSQGGTEAFF
D gene: TRBD2; V gene: TRBV7-3; J gene: TRBJ2-1; clone size: .; CDR3 DNA: TGTGCCAGCAGCGTTGGACTAGCGACGTACAATGAGCAGTTCTTC; CDR3 protein: CASSVGLATYNEQFF
D gene: .; V gene: TRBV5-1; J gene: TRBJ1-4; clone size: .; CDR3 DNA: TGCGCCAGCAGCTTGACCGGGACGGACGAAAAACTGTTTTTT; CDR3 protein: CASSLTGTDEKLFF
D gene: .; V gene: TRBV28; J gene: TRBJ1-2; clone size: once; CDR3 DNA: TGTGCCAGCAGTTTAGGCGGGCCCTCTGGCTACACCTTC; CDR3 protein: CASSLGGPSGYTF
D gene: TRBD1; V gene: TRBV18; J gene: TRBJ1-1; clone size: once; CDR3 DNA: TGTGCCAGCTCACCCTCTATGGGACAGCTTGAAGCTTTCTTT; CDR3 protein: CASSPSMGQLEAFF
D gene: .; V gene: TRBV25-1; J gene: TRBJ1-1; clone size: few; CDR3 DNA: TGTGCCAGCACCCAAGGAGGGGCAGGGGCTTTCTTT; CDR3 protein: CASTQGGAGAFF
D gene: .; V gene: TRBV19; J gene: TRBJ1-5; clone size: .; CDR3 DNA: TGTGCCAGTAGTATCTTCTGGGGCGGGATTCAGCCCCAGCATTTT; CDR3 protein: CASSIFWGGIQPQHF
D gene: .; V gene: TRBV30; J gene: TRBJ2-2; clone size: .; CDR3 DNA: TGTGCCTGGAGCGAGGGACACCGAGTGAACACCGGGGAGCTGTTTTTT; CDR3 protein: CAWSEGHRVNTGELFF
D gene: .; V gene: TRBV5-4; J gene: TRBJ2-1; clone size: .; CDR3 DNA: TGTGCCAGCAGCTTGAGGACTAATGTGCGTGAGGAGTTCTTC; CDR3 protein: CASSLRTNVREEFF
D gene: .; V gene: TRBV6-4; J gene: TRBJ2-7; clone size: .; CDR3 DNA: TGTGCCAGCAGTGACTCTATTTCCTACGAGCAGTACTTC; CDR3 protein: CASSDSISYEQYF
D gene: .; V gene: TRBV28; J gene: TRBJ2-4; clone size: once; CDR3 DNA: TGTGCCAGCAGTTCAGCGGGTCCTGGGGTTGAAAACATTCAGTACTTC; CDR3 protein: CASSSAGPGVENIQYF